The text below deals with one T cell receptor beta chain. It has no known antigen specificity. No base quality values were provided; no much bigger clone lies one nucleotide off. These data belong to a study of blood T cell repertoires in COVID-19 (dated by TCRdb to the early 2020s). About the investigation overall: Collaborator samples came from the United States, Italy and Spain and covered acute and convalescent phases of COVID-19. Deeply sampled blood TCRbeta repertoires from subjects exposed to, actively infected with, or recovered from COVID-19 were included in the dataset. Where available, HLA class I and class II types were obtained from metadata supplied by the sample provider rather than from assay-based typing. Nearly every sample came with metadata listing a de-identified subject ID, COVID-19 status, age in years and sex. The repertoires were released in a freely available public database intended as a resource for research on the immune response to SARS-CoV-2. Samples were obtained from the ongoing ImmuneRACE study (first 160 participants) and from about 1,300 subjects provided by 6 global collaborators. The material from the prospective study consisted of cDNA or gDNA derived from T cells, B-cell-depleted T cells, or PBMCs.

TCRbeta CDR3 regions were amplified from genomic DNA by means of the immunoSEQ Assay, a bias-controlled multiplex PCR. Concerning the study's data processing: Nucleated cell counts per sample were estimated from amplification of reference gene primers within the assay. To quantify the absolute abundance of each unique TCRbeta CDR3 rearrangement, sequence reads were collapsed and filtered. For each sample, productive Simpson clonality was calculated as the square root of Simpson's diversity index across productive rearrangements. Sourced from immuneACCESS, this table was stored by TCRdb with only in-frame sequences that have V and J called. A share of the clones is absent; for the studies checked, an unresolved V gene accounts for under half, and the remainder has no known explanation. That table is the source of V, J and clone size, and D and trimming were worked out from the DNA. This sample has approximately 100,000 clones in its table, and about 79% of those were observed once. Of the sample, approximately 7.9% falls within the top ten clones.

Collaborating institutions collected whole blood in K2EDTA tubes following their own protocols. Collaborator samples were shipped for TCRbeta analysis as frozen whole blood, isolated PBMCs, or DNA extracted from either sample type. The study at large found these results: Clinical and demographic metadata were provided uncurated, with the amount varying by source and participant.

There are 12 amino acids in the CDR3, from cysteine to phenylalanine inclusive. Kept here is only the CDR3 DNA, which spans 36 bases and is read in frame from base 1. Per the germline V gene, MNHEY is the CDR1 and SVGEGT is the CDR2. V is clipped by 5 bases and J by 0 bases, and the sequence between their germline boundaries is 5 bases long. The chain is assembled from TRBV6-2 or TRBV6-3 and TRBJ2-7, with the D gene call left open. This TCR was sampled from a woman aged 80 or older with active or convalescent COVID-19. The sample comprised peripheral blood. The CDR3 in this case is CASSDTSYEQYF. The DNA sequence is TGTGCCAGCAGTGACACCTCCTACGAGCAGTACTTC.